The next 27 T cell receptor beta chains were all read from a single sample in a study of T cell repertoires in cytomegalovirus infection. MiXCR, run by TCRdb on the reads, gives a single entry per CDR3 protein. The sample carries about 180,000 distinct CDR3 sequences, roughly 17% recorded once. The sample comprised CD8+ T cells from PBMCs. The receptors come from a human donor in good health (CMV status not recorded). Some clones in this sample may be carry-over from other donors' samples.

V is TRBV2 and J is TRBJ1-1; 7 nucleotides match TRBD1. Germline-derived CDR1 and CDR2 are SNHLY and FYNNEI. V trimming: 8 bases; J trimming: 2 bases; junction bases outside the gene matches: 11. The CDR3 covers 15 residues. In nucleotides, the CDR3 is TGTGCCAGCGGTGGCCAAGCAGGGGGTAACACTGAAGCTTTCTTT. Protein sequence: CASGGQAGGNTEAFF.

The chain recombines TRBV28 with TRBJ2-2; 10 bases map to TRBD1. V lost 3 bases to trimming and J lost 4 bases; unmatched junction nucleotides: 11. CDR1 and CDR2 from the germline V gene are MDHEN and SYDVKM. The CDR3 length is 18 residues. The chain's CDR3 is CASSFATGGFLTTGELFF. The DNA of the CDR3 is TGTGCCAGCAGTTTCGCGACAGGGGGCTTTTTGACCACCGGGGAGCTGTTTTTT.

This clonotype was seen only a few times. The gene calls are TRBV4-3 and TRBJ2-4; 8 nucleotides match TRBD1. Per germline, CDR1 LGHNA and CDR2 YSLEER. The trim removed 1 base at V and 3 bases at J, leaving 5 bases unmatched. The CDR3 runs to 16 residues. CDR3 protein: CASSQGTGSGKNIQYF. In DNA, the CDR3 is TGCGCCAGCAGCCAAGGGACAGGGTCTGGCAAAAACATTCAGTACTTC.

In its sample, this clonotype was seen a few times. This chain uses TRBV7-9 with TRBJ2-2; either TRBD1 or TRBD2 may supply D (5 bases each). Trimming pared 5 bases from V and 1 base from J, leaving 11 bases between. Germline CDR1 SEHNR, CDR2 FQNEAQ (reference sequence). The CDR3 contains 15 residues. CDR3 amino acids: CASSGGTGNTGELFF. Here the CDR3 DNA reads TGTGCCAGCAGCGGGGGAACAGGGAACACCGGGGAGCTGTTTTTT.

The chain links TRBV20-1 to TRBJ1-2; 9 positions agree with TRBD1. With V trimmed by 0 bases and J by 6 bases, 8 bases remained unmatched. Germline CDR1 is DFQATT and CDR2 is SNEGSKA (reference sequence). The CDR3 spans 15 residues. The CDR3 sequence is CSARDWGQGRHGYTF. CDR3 bases: TGCAGTGCTAGAGATTGGGGACAGGGCCGGCATGGCTACACCTTC.

The gene calls are TRBV12-3 or TRBV12-4 and TRBJ2-7; D is uncertain. This CDR3 is built from 13 residues. V lost 3 bases, J lost 2 bases, and 8 bases lay in between. This CDR3 is CASSLDGPYEQYF. The CDR3 DNA is TGTGCCAGCAGTTTGGACGGTCCCTACGAGCAGTACTTC.

This chain links TRBV10-3 with TRBJ2-5; D is undetermined. Germline CDR1 ENHRY, CDR2 SYGVKD. The CDR3 length is 12 residues. V was pared by 2 bases and J by 2 bases, with 3 bases between. CDR3 coding DNA: TGTGCCATCAGTGAGCCACAAGAGACCCAGTACTTC. This gives the protein CAISEPQETQYF.

This clonotype has just a few counts. The chain couples TRBV6-6 to TRBJ1-6; the D is unclear. The CDR3 consists of 12 residues. Germline V gene sequence: CDR1 MNHNY, CDR2 SVGAGI (reference sequence). V lost 6 bases to trimming and J lost 9 bases, with 9 bases between them. CDR3 coding DNA: TGTGCCAGCAGCCATTTTGGTTCACCCCTCCACTTT. This sequence encodes CASSHFGSPLHF.

The chain recombines TRBV7-9 with TRBJ2-2; D is ambiguous. Trimming shortened V by 2 bases and J by 5 bases, and 12 bases separated the two germline ends. CDR1 is SEHNR, CDR2 FQNEAQ, per germline (reference sequence). CDR3 size: 15 residues. The CDR3 is CASSLLNELTGELFF. The CDR3 bases are TGTGCCAGCAGCTTATTAAACGAGTTAACCGGGGAGCTGTTTTTT.

The CDR3 reads CSARIFEAGGRHETQYF. CDR3 bases: TGCAGTGCTAGGATATTTGAGGCTGGAGGGAGGCATGAGACCCAGTACTTC. The rearrangement links TRBV20-1 to TRBJ2-5, with a possible D match to TRBD2 (6 bases). The CDR3 consists of 17 residues. Germline CDR1 is DFQATT and CDR2 is SNEGSKA (reference sequence). V shed 3 bases and J shed 5 bases, with 25 bases lying between them.

This clonotype was recorded a few times. This rearrangement joins TRBV4-3 to TRBJ2-3; 8 bases are a match to TRBD1. The CDR3 runs to 17 residues. Germline V gives CDR1 LGHNA, CDR2 YSLEER. The V and J ends lost 1 base and 1 base, in that order; junction bases with no gene match: 7. CDR3 DNA: TGCGCCAGCAGCCAAGTCGCCGGGACAGGTCGCACAGATACGCAGTATTTT. Amino acids: CASSQVAGTGRTDTQYF.

V and J are TRBV7-6 and TRBJ2-7, with D unresolved. The CDR3 is made up of 13 amino acids. The V gene lost 1 base and the J gene lost 3 bases, with 7 bases spanning the gap. CDR1 is SGHVS, CDR2 FNYEAQ, per germline. The CDR3 is CASSLVKDYEQYF. The CDR3 DNA is TGTGCCAGCAGCTTAGTGAAGGACTACGAGCAGTACTTC.

This clonotype was observed a few times. The chain links TRBV7-2 to TRBJ2-1; D not certain. CDR1 and CDR2 (germline): SGHTA, FQGNSA. This CDR3 has 12 amino acids. V lost 5 bases, J lost 9 bases, and 11 bases lay in between. The CDR3 coding sequence is TGTGCCAGCAGCCAAGGACGATTTGAGCAGTTCTTC. It translates to CASSQGRFEQFF.

The CDR3 bases are TGTGCCAGCAGCGGGGATACCACATTGGCAGGGGGCCTAACCTATGGCTACACCTTC. It translates to CASSGDTTLAGGLTYGYTF. The V gene is TRBV27, the J gene TRBJ1-2; 8 positions agree with TRBD1. Germline loops: CDR1 MNHEY, CDR2 SMNVEV (reference sequence). V shed 6 bases and J 4 bases; nucleotides not matched to a gene: 22. The CDR3 consists of 19 residues.

V is TRBV2 and J is TRBJ2-1; the D gene is possibly TRBD2 (6 bases). Trimming took off 3 bases at V and 5 bases at J, with 14 bases between the two ends. The CDR3 is 15 residues long. Germline-derived CDR1 and CDR2 are SNHLY and FYNNEI. CDR3 DNA: TGTGCCAGCAGTGATTGGGGCGGGGCTGACAATGAGCAGTTCTTC. Protein sequence: CASSDWGGADNEQFF.

In this sample, this clonotype turned up many times. The rearrangement links TRBV7-2 to TRBJ1-2, with 9 bases identical to TRBD1. The trim removed 5 bases at V and 6 bases at J, leaving 4 bases unmatched. The CDR3 totals 13 residues. Germline V CDR1 and CDR2: SGHTA, FQGNSA. The CDR3 coding sequence is TGTGCCAGCAGCCCACAGGGGGCGGATGGCTACACCTTC. As protein: CASSPQGADGYTF.

Only a few counts were recorded for this clonotype. The J gene is TRBJ2-7, the V gene TRBV11-2; D possibly matches TRBD1 or TRBD2 (6 bases each). This CDR3 contains 15 residues. Germline-derived CDR1 and CDR2 are SGHAT and FQNNGV. V shed 0 bases and J shed 5 bases, with 14 bases lying between them. CDR3 nucleotide sequence: TGTGCCAGCAGCTTAGATCCTCGGGGGCTAAACGAGCAGTACTTC. Its protein is CASSLDPRGLNEQYF.

This clonotype was found a few times. This chain joins TRBV23-1 and TRBJ1-5; D may be TRBD1 (5 bases). TRBV23-1 carries the ORF label, with uncertain function. This CDR3 contains 11 residues. Trimming pared 7 bases from V and 9 bases from J, leaving 10 bases between. The DNA of the CDR3 is TGCGCCAGCACCTTGGGACGGCCCCAGCATTTT. This codes for CASTLGRPQHF.

This clonotype was recorded a few times. V and J are TRBV20-1 and TRBJ2-6; D may be TRBD1 or TRBD2 (5 bases each). This CDR3 has 14 residues. Trimming left V 8 bases short and J 1 base short, with 12 bases between. Germline assignment: CDR1 DFQATT and CDR2 SNEGSKA (reference sequence). CDR3 DNA sequence: TGCAGTACTCGGGGCGATTCTGGGGCCAACGTCCTGACTTTC. Residues: CSTRGDSGANVLTF.

The genes are TRBV7-9 and TRBJ1-2, with TRBD1 as a possible D gene (6 bases). V shed 5 bases and J shed 0 bases, with 22 bases lying between them. The CDR3 consists of 18 residues. Germline V gene data show CDR1 as SEHNR and CDR2 as FQNEAQ (reference sequence). As DNA, the CDR3 is TGTGCCAGCAGCGGCCGAGCGGACAGCGCCTTAGCTAACTATGGCTACACCTTC. Amino acid sequence: CASSGRADSALANYGYTF. The full variable domain, with the rest looked up from reference TRBV7-9 and TRBJ1-2, is DTGVSQNPRHKITKRGQNVTFRCDPISEHNRLYWYRQTLGQGPEFLTYFQNEAQLEKSRLLSDRFSAERPKGSFSTLEIQRTEQGDSAMYLCASSGRADSALANYGYTFGSGTRLTVV.

The rearrangement joins TRBV7-9 to TRBJ2-4; D could derive from TRBD1 or TRBD2 (5 bases each). Germline loops: CDR1 SEHNR, CDR2 FQNEAQ (reference sequence). V dropped 6 bases and J dropped 8 bases, with 14 bases sitting between them. This CDR3 spans 13 amino acids. The CDR3: CASRPGAEDIQYF. Here the CDR3 DNA reads TGTGCCAGCAGACCCGGGGCGGAGGACATTCAGTACTTC.

A few counts support this clonotype. V is TRBV4-1 and J is TRBJ2-1; no clear D. Trimming removed 1 base from V and 5 bases from J, with 12 bases in between. The CDR3 spans 15 residues. The germline gives CDR1 MGHRA, CDR2 YSYEKL. This CDR3 reads CASSQGLGTHNEQFF. CDR3 sequence (DNA): TGCGCCAGCAGCCAAGGTCTTGGAACCCACAATGAGCAGTTCTTC.

This clonotype was detected only a few times. The chain carries TRBV14 and TRBJ2-1, with 9 bases identical to TRBD2. V lost 1 base to trimming and J lost 6 bases; unmatched junction nucleotides: 13. The germline V gene encodes CDR1 SGHDN and CDR2 FVKESK. CDR3 length equals 18 residues. CDR3 loop: CASSQAYGSGGPRNEQFF. CDR3 coding DNA: TGTGCCAGCAGCCAAGCCTACGGAAGCGGGGGGCCCCGCAATGAGCAGTTCTTC.

In its sample, this clonotype was seen a few times. V and J are TRBV7-9 and TRBJ1-2, with D perhaps matching TRBD1 (5 bases). This CDR3 is 14 amino acids long. CDR1 and CDR2 from the germline V gene are SEHNR and FQNEAQ (reference sequence). The V gene lost 5 bases and the J gene lost 7 bases, with 17 bases spanning the gap. The CDR3 bases are TGTGCCAGCAGCAACCCTACAGGATATGGTGGCTACACCTTC. Encoded protein: CASSNPTGYGGYTF. Full variable domain (missing parts from reference TRBV7-9 and TRBJ1-2): DTGVSQNPRHKITKRGQNVTFRCDPISEHNRLYWYRQTLGQGPEFLTYFQNEAQLEKSRLLSDRFSAERPKGSFSTLEIQRTEQGDSAMYLCASSNPTGYGGYTFGSGTRLTVV.

This clonotype was recorded a few times. The V gene is TRBV6-1, the J gene TRBJ2-2; D is ambiguous. Germline CDR1 MNHNS, CDR2 SASEGT. V dropped 1 base and J dropped 2 bases, with 8 bases sitting between them. CDR3 length: 15 residues. The CDR3 spells CASSEGPDNTGELFF. CDR3 sequence (DNA): TGTGCCAGCAGTGAAGGTCCGGACAACACCGGGGAGCTGTTTTTT.

This clonotype was seen only a few times. CDR3 nucleotides: TGTGCCAGCAGTTTAACTGTGCTTTATGACCGGGACAGTCCCTACGAGCAGTACTTC. Translation: CASSLTVLYDRDSPYEQYF. This chain joins TRBV28 and TRBJ2-7; TRBD1 agrees at 7 bases. CDR1 is MDHEN, CDR2 SYDVKM, per germline. The junction had 18 bases not matched to a gene; V was cut back by 2 bases and J by 2 bases. This CDR3 has 19 residues. The full variable domain, rest sourced from reference TRBV28 and TRBJ2-7, is DVKVTQSSRYLVKRTGEKVFLECVQDMDHENMFWYRQDPGLGLRLIYFSYDVKMKEKGDIPEGYSVSREKKERFSLILESASTNQTSMYLCASSLTVLYDRDSPYEQYFGPGTRLTVT.

This clonotype was recorded at least ten times. CDR3 region: CASTRAYGVAEAFF. CDR3 in DNA: TGTGCCAGCACTCGAGCGTATGGTGTGGCTGAAGCTTTCTTT. The chain joins TRBV7-2 to TRBJ1-1; D is undetermined. CDR1 is SGHTA and CDR2 is FQGNSA in the germline V gene. The CDR3 sequence is 14 residues long. V dropped 7 bases and J dropped 6 bases, with 18 bases sitting between them.